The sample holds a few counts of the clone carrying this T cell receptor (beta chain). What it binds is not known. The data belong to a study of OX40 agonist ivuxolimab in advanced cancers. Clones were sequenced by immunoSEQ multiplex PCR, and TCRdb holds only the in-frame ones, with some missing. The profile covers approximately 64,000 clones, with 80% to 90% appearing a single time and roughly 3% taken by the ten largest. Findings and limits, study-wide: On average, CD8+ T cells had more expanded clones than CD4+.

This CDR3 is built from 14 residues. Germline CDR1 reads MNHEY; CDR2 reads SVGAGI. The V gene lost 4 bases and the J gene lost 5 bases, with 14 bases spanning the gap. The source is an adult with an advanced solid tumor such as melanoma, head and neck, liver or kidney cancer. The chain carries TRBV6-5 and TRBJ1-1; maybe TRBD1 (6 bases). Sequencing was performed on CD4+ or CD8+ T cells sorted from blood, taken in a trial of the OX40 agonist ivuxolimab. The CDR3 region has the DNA TGTGCCAGCAGTTCCCCAGGGGTTAGAACTGAAGCTTTCTTT. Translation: CASSSPGVRTEAFF.